Sequencing of this TCR beta chain was carried out in a study of cytomegalovirus exposure and HLA in healthy donors. General study findings and limits: In a later analysis, specific HLA alleles were associated with approximately 17,000 TCR beta sequences at a 0.05 false discovery rate. Accounts indicate the classifier identified cytomegalovirus status with strong specificity and sensitivity. The authors listed 150 to 200 TCR beta chains as cytomegalovirus-associated. Within an earlier analysis, most TCR beta V segments proved productive either about 87% or about 30% of the time.

Both 60 Vbeta primers and 13 Jbeta primers went into the PCR. Sequenced by immunoSEQ multiplex PCR; TCRdb stores in-frame clones only, minus some. The repertoire table contains 100,000 to 150,000 clones. Germline CDR1 MGHRA, CDR2 YSYEKL. V shed 3 bases and J 8 bases; nucleotides not matched to a gene: 8. The CDR3 sequence is 16 residues long. As concerns this clone: The antigen remains unidentified.

This TCR came from a woman aged 40 to 49 in good health and CMV-seropositive. J is TRBJ2-1 and V is TRBV4-1; 12 bases map to TRBD2. The sequenced material came from PBMCs. The CDR3 nucleotides read TGCGCCAGCAGCCAGAGACTAGCGGGAGACAACGATGAGCAGTTCTTC. Protein product: CASSQRLAGDNDEQFF.